The 14 T cell receptor beta chains listed next were all sequenced from one sample in a study of cytomegalovirus exposure and HLA in healthy donors. Use of 60 Vbeta and 13 Jbeta primers characterized the PCR. Repertoires were generated with immunoSEQ multiplex PCR, while TCRdb's copy carries only in-frame clones and drops some. The profile shows 150,000 to 200,000 clones, 12% of them singletons. The source material was PBMCs. These receptors were taken from a man between 50 and 59 years old in good health and CMV-seropositive.

This clone was detected a few times. The gene calls are TRBV11-2 and TRBJ1-1; D remains ambiguous. V was pared by 5 bases and J by 1 base, with 23 bases between. This CDR3 region has 18 residues. CDR1 is SGHAT, CDR2 FQNNGV, per germline. The CDR3 loop is CASSHKTHGAAGNTEAFF. For the CDR3, the DNA is TGTGCCAGCAGCCATAAAACCCACGGAGCGGCGGGGAACACTGAAGCTTTCTTT.

This clone has a handful of counts. The chain combines TRBV4-3 with TRBJ1-4; D not resolved. V lost 4 bases, J lost 7 bases, and 19 bases lay in between. Germline CDR1 reads LGHNA; CDR2 reads YSLEER. The CDR3 is made up of 16 amino acids. DNA of the CDR3: TGCGCCAGCAGCCCCTTAACGGGTTTCGAGGGTGAAAAACTGTTTTTT. As protein: CASSPLTGFEGEKLFF.

V is TRBV28 and J is TRBJ1-2, with no clear D. The CDR3 sequence is 14 residues long. The germline V and J ends were trimmed by 5 bases and 1 base, with 11 bases remaining between them. Per germline, CDR1 MDHEN and CDR2 SYDVKM. In DNA, the CDR3 is TGTGCCAGCAGTCCGCGGCCCGATAACTATGGCTACACCTTC. Translation: CASSPRPDNYGYTF.

Only a few counts were recorded for this clone. The chain recombines TRBV4-3 with TRBJ2-7, with TRBD2 matching 8 bases. The CDR3 consists of 14 residues. V dropped 1 base and J dropped 5; count of bases not matched to a gene: 4. CDR1 is LGHNA and CDR2 is YSLEER in the germline V gene. CDR3 DNA sequence: TGCGCCAGCAGCCAAGGAACTAGCGGAGACGAGCAGTACTTC. Residues: CASSQGTSGDEQYF.

The V and J genes are TRBV27 and TRBJ2-2; 7 positions agree with TRBD1. This CDR3 has 15 residues. Germline lookup yields CDR1 MNHEY and CDR2 SMNVEV (reference sequence). The junction had 8 bases not matched to a gene; V was cut back by 8 bases and J by 2 bases. In nucleotides, the CDR3 is TGTGCCAGCGGCTCCGGGACAGCAAACACCGGGGAGCTGTTTTTT. Translation: CASGSGTANTGELFF.

This clone was seen more than once but under ten times. The chain is built from TRBV29-1 and TRBJ1-2; TRBD1 aligns across 11 bases. Germline CDR1 and CDR2: SQVTM and ANQGSEA. J gave up 2 bases and V 4 bases, and 6 bases lay outside the gene matches. The CDR3 contains 15 residues. The CDR3 protein is CSVADRGRENYGYTF. The CDR3 nucleotides are TGCAGCGTTGCGGACAGGGGGCGCGAAAACTATGGCTACACCTTC.

The rearrangement joins TRBV2 to TRBJ2-1; D perhaps matches TRBD2 (6 bases). V lost 6 bases and J lost 0, with 15 bases in between. The CDR3 runs 16 residues. Germline V CDR1 and CDR2: SNHLY, FYNNEI. CDR3 sequence reads: CASREVTGDSYNEQFF. The CDR3 nucleotides are TGTGCCAGCAGAGAGGTCACGGGGGACTCCTACAATGAGCAGTTCTTC.

This clone has a handful of counts. V usage is TRBV28 and J usage is TRBJ2-5; 10 bases agree with TRBD2. CDR3 length: 13 residues. The V gene end was trimmed by 11 bases and the J gene end by 3 bases; junction bases not matched to a gene: 6. Germline V CDR1 and CDR2: MDHEN, SYDVKM. The CDR3 DNA is TGTGCCGGGAGGACTAGCGGAGAAGAGACCCAGTACTTC. Translating it yields CAGRTSGEETQYF.

The chain uses TRBV5-4 and TRBJ2-3; 7 bases fit TRBD1. This CDR3 contains 15 residues. Germline CDR1 and CDR2: SGHNT and YYREEE (reference sequence). The V segment lost 0 bases and the J segment 2 bases; nucleotides outside the gene matches: 3. CDR3: CASSLGQGYTDTQYF. DNA of the CDR3: TGTGCCAGCAGCTTGGGACAGGGCTACACAGATACGCAGTATTTT.

The V gene is TRBV6-5, the J gene TRBJ2-5; 9 nucleotides align to TRBD1. V gave up 6 bases and J gave up 1 base; unmatched junction bases: 3. This CDR3 is 14 amino acids long. Germline-derived CDR1 and CDR2 are MNHEY and SVGAGI. This CDR3 reads CASSRTGAQETQYF. The CDR3, as DNA: TGTGCCAGCAGCCGGACAGGGGCCCAAGAGACCCAGTACTTC.

This clone was recorded a few times. The chain is built from TRBV5-1 and TRBJ2-1, with 7 bases matching TRBD2. Germline loops: CDR1 SGHRS, CDR2 YFSETQ. The CDR3 length is 18 residues. The J segment lost 4 bases and the V segment lost 0 bases, leaving 13 bases of the junction unmatched. CDR3 DNA sequence: TGCGCCAGCAGCTTGGATGGTTCGGGGGGACCTTTTTACAATGAGCAGTTCTTC. Protein: CASSLDGSGGPFYNEQFF.

V and J are TRBV9 and TRBJ2-3; TRBD2 aligns across 8 bases. Trimming took 2 bases from V and 0 from J; bases not matched to a gene: 5. CDR1 and CDR2 (germline): SGDLS, YYNGEE. This CDR3 comprises 16 residues. The CDR3 reads CASSVASGLSTDTQYF. The DNA of the CDR3 is TGTGCCAGCAGCGTGGCTAGCGGGCTGAGCACAGATACGCAGTATTTT.

In this sample, this clone turned up a few times. The genes are TRBV11-2 and TRBJ1-6, with unresolved D. Germline loops: CDR1 SGHAT, CDR2 FQNNGV. The V and J ends lost 1 base and 7 bases respectively, with 11 bases between them. The CDR3 has 15 amino acids. The CDR3 protein is CASSLAAGNNSPLHF. The CDR3, as DNA: TGTGCCAGCAGCTTAGCCGCGGGTAACAATTCACCCCTCCACTTT.

This clone was observed a handful of times. J is TRBJ2-7 and V is TRBV4-1; perhaps TRBD2 as D (6 bases). Germline-derived CDR1 and CDR2 are MGHRA and YSYEKL. The CDR3 is 14 amino acids. Trimming removed 5 bases at V and 3 bases at J, with 14 bases between. The CDR3: CASSSTGLNYEQYF. CDR3 DNA: TGCGCCAGCAGCTCCACGGGACTTAACTACGAGCAGTACTTC.